This T cell receptor (beta chain) was sequenced in a study of post-analysis software for immune sequencing data. Notes on the study in general: The study found significantly lower normalized Chao1 diversity in multiple sclerosis patients than in controls.

Tagging with unique molecular identifiers was a feature of the TCR beta cDNA libraries. The source material, roughly 0.9 to 11 million T cells, gave rise to roughly 0.5 million cDNA molecules. TCRdb ran MiXCR on the PCR reads and lists one entry per CDR3 protein. The sample has about 680,000 distinct CDR3 sequences, over 45% seen once. Of note for this clonotype: Its target is unknown.

This TCR derives from a girl aged 2 to 9 with multiple sclerosis. Sequencing was performed on blood.

The CDR3 region is CSVALAGGRTQYF. CDR3 bases: TGCAGCGTTGCTCTAGCGGGGGGTAGGACCCAGTACTTC. This chain joins TRBV29-1 and TRBJ2-5; 11 nucleotides agree with TRBD2. There are 13 residues in the CDR3. Trimming cost V 4 bases and J 7 bases; bases outside gene matches: 5. Per germline, CDR1 SQVTM and CDR2 ANQGSEA.